This T cell receptor (beta chain) was retrieved from a study of neurological immune-mediated disorders (dated 2019 in TCRdb). Regarding the complete study: The study compared peripheral blood TCR-beta repertoires of HTLV-I-associated myelopathy (HAM/TSP) patients, multiple sclerosis patients and healthy controls using UMI-based sequencing. Longitudinal samples, technical triplicates and paired sorted CD4+ and CD8+ T-cell subsets, alongside PBMC samples, were included among the roughly 98 TCR-beta libraries. Longitudinal HAM/TSP and healthy donors had 3 time-points each (roughly 3-40 month intervals). The cohort was made up of 68 subjects, consisting of 15 or so HAM/TSP patients, 35 or so multiple sclerosis patients and around 20 healthy controls.

Details on this clonotype: The clone's antigen remains unknown. A much more abundant neighbour one base away suggests this may be a read error.

cDNA synthesis used template-switch 5'RACE with a primer carrying a 10-nucleotide random unique molecular identifier tagging each TCR transcript. Over 180 million TCR-beta sequences, covering 15-18 subjects, were produced in each sequencing run. The RNeasy kit was used for extraction of total RNA. TCR-beta VDJ regions were amplified with primers for the TCR constant region and the 5'RACE anchor, using the KAPA Real-time Library Amplification kit. Sample indexes and Illumina adaptors were added in a first PCR, after which library yield was increased in a second PCR. After purification with Ampure beads, the TCR product of roughly 650 bp was size-selected on a 2% E-gel SizeSelection system. Before pooling, libraries had their quality checked on a Bioanalyzer, their concentration measured with Qubit, and their quantity determined with the Kapa Library Quantification kit. An Illumina HiSeq 2500 sequenced the libraries paired-end 2 x 150 bp. To increase sequence diversity, roughly 24-32% phiX was spiked into each library pool. The source study handled its data this way. Quality-filtered reads were processed with the UMI-based MiGEC pipeline, which removed over 75% of raw TCR sequences during error correction. VDJ genes were aligned to IMGT germline references, and clonotypes were defined by unique CDR3 amino acid sequence plus V-J genes. Clonal expansion, Shannon diversity and CDR3 relatedness were evaluated with VDJtools (CalcPairwiseDistances, ClusterSamples), while phylogenetic trees were built in CLCbio workbench. Expanded clones were defined as having at least 8 unique UMIs, based on coefficient-of-variation modelling across technical triplicates. The public reads were reprocessed in TCRdb via fastp at Q25 and MiXCR, keeping in-frame beta chains. CDR3 protein duplicates are merged, each entry listing the most common genes and DNA. The V and J calls here are based on TCRdb, not the publication. The sample data list under 130,000 distinct CDR3 sequences, and 11% of these were observed just once. Approximately 3.1% of the sample is held by the ten biggest clonotypes.

The sample's time point label is to be understood as: longitudinal time-point 3. Libraries from unsorted PBMCs were made from 2 million PBMCs kept in RNAlater at -80 degrees C until RNA extraction. Peripheral blood was subjected to Ficoll-Hypaque density gradient centrifugation to isolate PBMCs, which were then cryopreserved in liquid nitrogen. What the work shows at the level of the full study, not this receptor alone: The highest TCR clonal expansion was observed in HAM/TSP patients, whereas the lowest was observed in MS patients, even when compared with healthy controls. No identical CDR3 amino acid sequences were shared among expanded clones across subjects, suggesting private TCR-beta repertoires in all groups.

The sequence was obtained from a female donor with HTLV-1-associated myelopathy (HAM/TSP). Source material: PBMCs.

The sequenced DNA: TGTGCCAGCAGCGTAAGGTCGGGGGAGAACACCGGGGAGCAGTTTTTT. The encoded protein is CASSVRSGENTGEQFF. The sequence is built from TRBV9 and TRBJ2-2, with TRBD2 perhaps the D gene, on 6 matching bases. Reading the germline V gene gives CDR1 SGDLS and CDR2 YYNGEE. The CDR3 goes from the cysteine to the phenylalanine over 16 residues. The sequence is cut down to CDR3 DNA, 48 bases in frame from base 1.